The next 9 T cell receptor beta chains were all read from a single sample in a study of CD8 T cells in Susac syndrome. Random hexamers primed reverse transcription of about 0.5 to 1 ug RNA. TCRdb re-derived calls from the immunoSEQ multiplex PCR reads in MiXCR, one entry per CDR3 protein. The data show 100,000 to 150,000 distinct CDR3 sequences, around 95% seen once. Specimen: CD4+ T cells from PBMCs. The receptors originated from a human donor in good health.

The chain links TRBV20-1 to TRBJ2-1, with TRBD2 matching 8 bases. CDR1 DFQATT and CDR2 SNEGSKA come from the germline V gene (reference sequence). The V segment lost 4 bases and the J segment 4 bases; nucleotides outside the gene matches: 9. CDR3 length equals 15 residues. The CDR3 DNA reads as TGCAGTGCTACAAAAGCGGGAGTGGGTTACAATGAGCAGTTCTTC. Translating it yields CSATKAGVGYNEQFF.

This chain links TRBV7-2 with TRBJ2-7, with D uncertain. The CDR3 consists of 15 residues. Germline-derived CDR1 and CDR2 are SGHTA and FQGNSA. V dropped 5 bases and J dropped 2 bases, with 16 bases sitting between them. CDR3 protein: CASSPMGSPPYEQYF. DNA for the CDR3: TGTGCCAGCAGCCCAATGGGTAGTCCCCCCTACGAGCAGTACTTC.

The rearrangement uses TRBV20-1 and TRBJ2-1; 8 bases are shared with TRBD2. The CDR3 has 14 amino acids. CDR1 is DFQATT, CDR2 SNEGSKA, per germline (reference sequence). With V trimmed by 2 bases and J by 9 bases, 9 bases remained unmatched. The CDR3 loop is CSARTTGGAGEQFF. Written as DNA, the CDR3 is TGCAGTGCTAGAACTACGGGGGGGGCCGGTGAGCAGTTCTTC.

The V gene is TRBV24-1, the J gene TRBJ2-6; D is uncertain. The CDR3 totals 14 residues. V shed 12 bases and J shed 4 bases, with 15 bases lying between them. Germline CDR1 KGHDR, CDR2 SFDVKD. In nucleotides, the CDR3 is TGTGCCTCCGCCCCGGCGGCCGGGGCCAACGTCCTGACTTTC. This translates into CASAPAAGANVLTF.

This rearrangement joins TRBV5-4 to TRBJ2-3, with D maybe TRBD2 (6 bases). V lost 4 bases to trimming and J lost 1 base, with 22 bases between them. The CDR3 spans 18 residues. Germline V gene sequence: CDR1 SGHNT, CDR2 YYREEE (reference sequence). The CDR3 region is CASSPGTQPGRGTDTQYF. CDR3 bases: TGTGCCAGCAGCCCCGGGACTCAGCCCGGCCGAGGCACAGATACGCAGTATTTT.

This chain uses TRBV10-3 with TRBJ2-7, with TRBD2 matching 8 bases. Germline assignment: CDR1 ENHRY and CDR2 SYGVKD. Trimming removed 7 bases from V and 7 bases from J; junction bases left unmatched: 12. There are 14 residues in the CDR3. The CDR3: CAITSLAPGGEQYF. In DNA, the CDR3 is TGTGCCATCACCTCACTAGCACCGGGGGGGGAGCAGTACTTC.

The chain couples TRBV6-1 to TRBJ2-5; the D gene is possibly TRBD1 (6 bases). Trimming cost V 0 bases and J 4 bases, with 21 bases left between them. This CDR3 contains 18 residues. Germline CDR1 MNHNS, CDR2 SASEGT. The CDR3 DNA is TGTGCCAGCAGTGAAGCGGGCTGGGTGGGGGCCCCCACAGAGACCCAGTACTTC. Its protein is CASSEAGWVGAPTETQYF.

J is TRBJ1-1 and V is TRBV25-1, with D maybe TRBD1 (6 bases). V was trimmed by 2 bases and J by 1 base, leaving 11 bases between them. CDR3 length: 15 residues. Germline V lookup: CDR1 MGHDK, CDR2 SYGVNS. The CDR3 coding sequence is TGTGCCAGCAGTGAACCGGGACATCAGAACACTGAAGCTTTCTTT. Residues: CASSEPGHQNTEAFF.

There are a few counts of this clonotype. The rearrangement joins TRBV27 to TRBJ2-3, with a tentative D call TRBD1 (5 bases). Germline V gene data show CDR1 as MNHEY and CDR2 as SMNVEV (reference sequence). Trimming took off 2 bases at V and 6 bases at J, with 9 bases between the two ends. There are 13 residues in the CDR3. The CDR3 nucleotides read TGTGCCAGCAGTTTAAACAGGATCGATACGCAGTATTTT. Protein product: CASSLNRIDTQYF.